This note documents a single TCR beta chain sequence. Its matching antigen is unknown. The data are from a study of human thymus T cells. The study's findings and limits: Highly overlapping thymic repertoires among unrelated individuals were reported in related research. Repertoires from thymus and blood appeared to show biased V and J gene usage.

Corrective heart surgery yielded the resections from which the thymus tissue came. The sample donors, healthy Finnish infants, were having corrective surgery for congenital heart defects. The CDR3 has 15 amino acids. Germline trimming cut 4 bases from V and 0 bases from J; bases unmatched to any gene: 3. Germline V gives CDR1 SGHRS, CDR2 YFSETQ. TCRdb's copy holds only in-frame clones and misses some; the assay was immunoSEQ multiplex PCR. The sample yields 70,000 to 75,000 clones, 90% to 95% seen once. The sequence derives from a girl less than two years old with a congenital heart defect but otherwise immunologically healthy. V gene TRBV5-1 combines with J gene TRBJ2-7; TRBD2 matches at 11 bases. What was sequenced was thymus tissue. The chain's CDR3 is CASSLLAGGSYEQYF. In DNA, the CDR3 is TGCGCCAGCAGCCTCCTAGCGGGAGGCTCCTACGAGCAGTACTTC.